The clone carrying this T cell receptor beta chain was found a few times. Its target is not known. Unique molecular identifiers were built into the TCR beta cDNA libraries. TCRdb used MiXCR to reprocess the PCR reads, holding one entry per CDR3 protein. The sample lists 800,000 to 950,000 distinct CDR3 sequences; roughly 58% were seen once. This entry comes from a study of post-analysis software for immune sequencing data. Notes on the study in general: In patients, about five TRBV segments were more frequent than in controls, with TRBV5-6, TRBV5-1 and TRBV20-1 among them.

The CDR3 is made up of 14 amino acids. Trimming took off 7 bases at V and 2 bases at J, with 18 bases between the two ends. Per germline, CDR1 SQVTM and CDR2 ANQGSEA. J is TRBJ2-7 and V is TRBV29-1, with TRBD1 as a possible D gene (5 bases). The clonotype originates from a girl aged 10-17 years with multiple sclerosis. Sequences were obtained from blood. In DNA form, the CDR3 reads TGCAGCGCCGCGAATCTGGCAGGGCCCTACGAGCAGTACTTC. This sequence encodes CSAANLAGPYEQYF.